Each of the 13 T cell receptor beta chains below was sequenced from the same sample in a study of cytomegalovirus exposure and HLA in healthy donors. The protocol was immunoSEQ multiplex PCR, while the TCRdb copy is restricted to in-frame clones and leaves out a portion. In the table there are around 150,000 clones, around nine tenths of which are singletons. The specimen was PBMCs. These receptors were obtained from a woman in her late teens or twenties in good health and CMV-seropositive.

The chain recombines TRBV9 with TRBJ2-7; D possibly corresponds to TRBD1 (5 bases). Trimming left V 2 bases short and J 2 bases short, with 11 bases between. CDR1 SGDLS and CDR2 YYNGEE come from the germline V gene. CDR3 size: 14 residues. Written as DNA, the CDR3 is TGTGCCAGCAGCGTGGAACAGGCACCCTACGAGCAGTACTTC. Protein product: CASSVEQAPYEQYF.

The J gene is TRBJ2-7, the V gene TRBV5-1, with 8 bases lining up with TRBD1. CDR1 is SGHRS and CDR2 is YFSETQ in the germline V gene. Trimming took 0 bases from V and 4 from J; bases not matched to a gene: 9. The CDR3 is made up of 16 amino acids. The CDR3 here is CASSLDVQGAGYEQYF. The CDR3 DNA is TGCGCCAGCAGCTTGGACGTTCAGGGGGCAGGATACGAGCAGTACTTC.

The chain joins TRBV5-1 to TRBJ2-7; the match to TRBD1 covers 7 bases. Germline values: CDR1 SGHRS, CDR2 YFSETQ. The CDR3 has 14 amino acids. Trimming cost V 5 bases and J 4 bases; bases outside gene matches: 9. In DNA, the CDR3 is TGCGCCAGCAGAGAAACAGGGGCGGTATACGAGCAGTACTTC. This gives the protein CASRETGAVYEQYF.

The CDR3 DNA sequence: TGTGCCAGTAGTATAGATCTCCCGAGTCCCGGGGAGCTGTTTTTT. This encodes CASSIDLPSPGELFF. The chain joins TRBV19 to TRBJ2-2; D not resolved. V was pared by 0 bases and J by 6 bases, with 11 bases between. The CDR3 runs to 15 residues. The V gene's germline CDR1 is LNHDA and CDR2 SQIVND (reference sequence).

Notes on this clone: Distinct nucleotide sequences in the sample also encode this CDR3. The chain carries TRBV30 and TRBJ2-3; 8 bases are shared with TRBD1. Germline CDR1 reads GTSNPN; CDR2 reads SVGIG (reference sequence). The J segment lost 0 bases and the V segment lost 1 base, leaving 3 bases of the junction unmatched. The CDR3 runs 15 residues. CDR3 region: CAWSGQGPSTDTQYF. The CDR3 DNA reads TGTGCCTGGAGTGGACAGGGGCCGAGCACAGATACGCAGTATTTT.

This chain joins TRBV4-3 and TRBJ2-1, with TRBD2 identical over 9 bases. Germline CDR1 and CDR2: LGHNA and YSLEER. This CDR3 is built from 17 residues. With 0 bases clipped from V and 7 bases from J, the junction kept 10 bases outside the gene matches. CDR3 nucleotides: TGCGCCAGCAGCCAAGAAAGGGGGACTAGCATGGAAAATGAGCAGTTCTTC. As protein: CASSQERGTSMENEQFF.

CDR3 in DNA: TGTGCCAGCAGTTACTCGATCAGGTCCACAGATACGCAGTATTTT. This encodes CASSYSIRSTDTQYF. The rearrangement joins TRBV6-5 to TRBJ2-3; D is ambiguous. Between the trimmed V and J ends, which lost 0 bases and 2 bases, there was a span of 9 bases. The germline V gene encodes CDR1 MNHEY and CDR2 SVGAGI. The CDR3 extends over 15 amino acids.

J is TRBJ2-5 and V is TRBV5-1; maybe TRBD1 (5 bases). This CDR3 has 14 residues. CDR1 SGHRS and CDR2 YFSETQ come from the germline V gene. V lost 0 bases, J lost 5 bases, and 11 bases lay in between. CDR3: CASSLEQVRETQYF. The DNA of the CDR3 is TGCGCCAGCAGCTTGGAACAGGTCCGGGAGACCCAGTACTTC.

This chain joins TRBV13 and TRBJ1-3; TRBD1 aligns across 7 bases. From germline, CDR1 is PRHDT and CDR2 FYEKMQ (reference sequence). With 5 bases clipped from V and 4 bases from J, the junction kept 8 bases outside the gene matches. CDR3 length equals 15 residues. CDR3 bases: TGTGCCAGCAGCCGCGACAGGGCGGAGGGAAACACCATATATTTT. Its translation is CASSRDRAEGNTIYF.

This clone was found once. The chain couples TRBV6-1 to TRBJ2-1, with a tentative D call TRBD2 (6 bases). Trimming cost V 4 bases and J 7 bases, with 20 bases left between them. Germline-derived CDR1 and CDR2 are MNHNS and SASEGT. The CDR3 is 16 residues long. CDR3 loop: CASSVSPGGRENEQFF. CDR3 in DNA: TGTGCCAGCAGTGTATCGCCCGGTGGACGGGAGAATGAGCAGTTCTTC.

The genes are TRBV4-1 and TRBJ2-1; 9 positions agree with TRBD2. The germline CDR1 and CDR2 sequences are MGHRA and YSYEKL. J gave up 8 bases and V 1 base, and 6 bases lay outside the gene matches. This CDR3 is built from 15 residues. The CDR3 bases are TGCGCCAGCAGCCAAGTCCCTAGCGGGACCGATGAGCAGTTCTTC. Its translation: CASSQVPSGTDEQFF.

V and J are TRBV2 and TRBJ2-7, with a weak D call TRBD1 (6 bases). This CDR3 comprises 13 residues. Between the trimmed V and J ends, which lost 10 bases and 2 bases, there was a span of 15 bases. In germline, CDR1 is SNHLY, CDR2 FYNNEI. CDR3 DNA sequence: TGTGCCACCAGCCGGGACACGGCCTACGAGCAGTACTTC. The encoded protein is CATSRDTAYEQYF.

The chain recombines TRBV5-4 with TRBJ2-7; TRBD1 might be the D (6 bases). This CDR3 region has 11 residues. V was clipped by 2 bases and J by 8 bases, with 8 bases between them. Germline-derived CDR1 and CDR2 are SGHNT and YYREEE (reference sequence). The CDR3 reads CASSFGQQQYF. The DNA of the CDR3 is TGTGCCAGCAGCTTCGGACAGCAGCAGTACTTC.